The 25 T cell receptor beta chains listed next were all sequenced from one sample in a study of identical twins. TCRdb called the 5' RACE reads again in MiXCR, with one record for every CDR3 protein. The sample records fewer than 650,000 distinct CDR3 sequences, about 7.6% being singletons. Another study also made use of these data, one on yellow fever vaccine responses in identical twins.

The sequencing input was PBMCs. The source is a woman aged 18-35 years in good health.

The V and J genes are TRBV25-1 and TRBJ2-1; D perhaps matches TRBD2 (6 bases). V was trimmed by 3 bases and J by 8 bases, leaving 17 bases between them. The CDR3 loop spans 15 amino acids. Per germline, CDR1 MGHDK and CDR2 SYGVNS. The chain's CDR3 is CASSELAAGPDEQFF. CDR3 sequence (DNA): TGTGCCAGCAGTGAGTTAGCGGCGGGACCTGATGAGCAGTTCTTC.

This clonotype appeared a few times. The CDR3 DNA follows: TGTGCCAGCAGCTTAACTGGGGGACTAGCTGGTTGGGATACGCAGTATTTT. It yields the protein CASSLTGGLAGWDTQYF. The J gene is TRBJ2-3, the V gene TRBV7-3; 9 bases agree with TRBD2. The germline CDR1 and CDR2 sequences are SGHTA and FQGTGA. The CDR3 is 17 residues long. J was trimmed by 6 bases and V by 0 bases; bases with no gene match: 10.

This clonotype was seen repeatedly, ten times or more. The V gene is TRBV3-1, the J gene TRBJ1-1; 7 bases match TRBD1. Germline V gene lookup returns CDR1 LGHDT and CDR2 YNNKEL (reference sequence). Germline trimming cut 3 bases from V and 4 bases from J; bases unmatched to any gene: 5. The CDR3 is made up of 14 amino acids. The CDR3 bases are TGTGCCAGCAGCCACGAGGGGGCGGGCACTGAAGCTTTCTTT. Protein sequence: CASSHEGAGTEAFF.

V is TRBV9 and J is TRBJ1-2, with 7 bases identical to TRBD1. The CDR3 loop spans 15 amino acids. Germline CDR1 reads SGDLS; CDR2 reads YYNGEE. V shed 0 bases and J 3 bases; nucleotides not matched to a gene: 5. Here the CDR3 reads CASSVAAGTDYGYTF. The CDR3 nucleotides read TGTGCCAGCAGCGTAGCTGCCGGGACAGACTATGGCTACACCTTC.

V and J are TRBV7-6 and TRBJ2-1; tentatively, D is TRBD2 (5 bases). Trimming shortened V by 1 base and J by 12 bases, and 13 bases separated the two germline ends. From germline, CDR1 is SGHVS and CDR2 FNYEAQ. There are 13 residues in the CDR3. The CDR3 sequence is CASSLVSGEGQFF. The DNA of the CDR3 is TGTGCCAGCAGCTTAGTATCCGGAGAGGGGCAGTTCTTC.

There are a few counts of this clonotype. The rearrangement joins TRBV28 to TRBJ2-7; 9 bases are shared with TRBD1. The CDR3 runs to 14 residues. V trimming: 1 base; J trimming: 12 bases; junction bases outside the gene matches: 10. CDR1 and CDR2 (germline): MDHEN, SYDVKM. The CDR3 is CASSLFGTGFRLYV. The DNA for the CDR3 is TGTGCCAGCAGTTTATTTGGGACAGGGTTCAGGCTGTACGTC.

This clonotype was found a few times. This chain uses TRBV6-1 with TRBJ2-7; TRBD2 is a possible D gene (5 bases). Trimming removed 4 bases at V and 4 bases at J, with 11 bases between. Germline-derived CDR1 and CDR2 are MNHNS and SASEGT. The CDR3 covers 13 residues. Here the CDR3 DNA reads TGTGCCAGCAGTGCCGTACTAGGGTACGAGCAGTACGTC. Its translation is CASSAVLGYEQYV.

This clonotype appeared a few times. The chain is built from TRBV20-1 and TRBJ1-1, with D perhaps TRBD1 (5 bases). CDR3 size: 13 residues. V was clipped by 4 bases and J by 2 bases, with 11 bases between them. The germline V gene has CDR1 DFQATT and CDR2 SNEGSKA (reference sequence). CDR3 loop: CSATGIRNTEAFF. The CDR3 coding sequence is TGCAGTGCTACAGGGATAAGAAACACTGAAGCTTTCTTT.

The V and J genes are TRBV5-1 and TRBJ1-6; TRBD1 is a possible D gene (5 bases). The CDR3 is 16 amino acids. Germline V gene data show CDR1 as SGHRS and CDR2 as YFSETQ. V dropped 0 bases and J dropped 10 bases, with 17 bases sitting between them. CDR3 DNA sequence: TGCGCCAGCAGCTTGGCCTTGAGCAGGGTTGGATCACCCCTCCACTTT. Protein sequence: CASSLALSRVGSPLHF.

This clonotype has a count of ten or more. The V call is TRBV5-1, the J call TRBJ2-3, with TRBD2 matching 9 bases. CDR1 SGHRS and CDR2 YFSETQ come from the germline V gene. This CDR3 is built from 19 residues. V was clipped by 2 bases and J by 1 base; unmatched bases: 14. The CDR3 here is CASSFVGLGGGVRTDTQYF. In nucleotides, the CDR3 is TGCGCCAGCAGCTTCGTAGGGCTCGGCGGGGGGGTCCGCACAGATACGCAGTATTTT.

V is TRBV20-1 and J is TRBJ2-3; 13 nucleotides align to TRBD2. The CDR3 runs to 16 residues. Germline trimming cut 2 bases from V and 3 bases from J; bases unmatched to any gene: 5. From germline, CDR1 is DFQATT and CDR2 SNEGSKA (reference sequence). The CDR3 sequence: CSARSPTSGGTDTQYF. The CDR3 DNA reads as TGCAGTGCTAGATCGCCGACTAGCGGGGGGACAGATACGCAGTATTTT.

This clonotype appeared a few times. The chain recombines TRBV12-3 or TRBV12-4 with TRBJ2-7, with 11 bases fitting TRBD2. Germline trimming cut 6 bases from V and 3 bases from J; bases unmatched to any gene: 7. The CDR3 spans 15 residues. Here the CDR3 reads CASRAKTSGIYEQYF. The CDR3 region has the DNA TGTGCCAGCAGGGCCAAGACTAGCGGGATCTACGAGCAGTACTTC.

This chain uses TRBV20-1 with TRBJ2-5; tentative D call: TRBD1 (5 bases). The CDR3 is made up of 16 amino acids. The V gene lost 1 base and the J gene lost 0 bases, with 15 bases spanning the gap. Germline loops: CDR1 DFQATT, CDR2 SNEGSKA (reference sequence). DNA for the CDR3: TGCAGTGCTAGAGGGTCGAAGGTAGGGGACCAAGAGACCCAGTACTTC. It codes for CSARGSKVGDQETQYF.

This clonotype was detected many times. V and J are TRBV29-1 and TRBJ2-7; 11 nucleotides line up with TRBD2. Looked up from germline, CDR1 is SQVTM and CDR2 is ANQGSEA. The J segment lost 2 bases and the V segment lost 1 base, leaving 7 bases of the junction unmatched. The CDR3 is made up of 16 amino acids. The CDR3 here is CSVEGTGLAAPYEQYF. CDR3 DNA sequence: TGCAGCGTTGAAGGAACGGGACTAGCGGCACCCTACGAGCAGTACTTC.

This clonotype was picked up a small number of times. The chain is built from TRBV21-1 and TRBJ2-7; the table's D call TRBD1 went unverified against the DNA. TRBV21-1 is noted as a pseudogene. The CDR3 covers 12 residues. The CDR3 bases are TGTGCCAGCAGACAGGGGTTCTACGAGCAGTACTTC. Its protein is CASRQGFYEQYF.

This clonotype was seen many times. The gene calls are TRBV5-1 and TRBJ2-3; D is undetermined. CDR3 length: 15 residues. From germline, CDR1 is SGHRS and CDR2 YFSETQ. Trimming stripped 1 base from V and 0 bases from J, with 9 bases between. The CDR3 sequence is CASSLRIYSTDTQYF. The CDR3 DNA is TGCGCCAGCAGCTTGAGAATATACAGCACAGATACGCAGTATTTT.

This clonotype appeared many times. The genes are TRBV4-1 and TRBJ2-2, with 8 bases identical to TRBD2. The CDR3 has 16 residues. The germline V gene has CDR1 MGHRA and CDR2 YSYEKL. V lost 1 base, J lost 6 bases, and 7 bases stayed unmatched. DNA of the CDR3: TGCGCCAGCAGCCAAGGGGGACTAGGTCGCTCCGGGGAGCTGTTTTTT. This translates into CASSQGGLGRSGELFF.

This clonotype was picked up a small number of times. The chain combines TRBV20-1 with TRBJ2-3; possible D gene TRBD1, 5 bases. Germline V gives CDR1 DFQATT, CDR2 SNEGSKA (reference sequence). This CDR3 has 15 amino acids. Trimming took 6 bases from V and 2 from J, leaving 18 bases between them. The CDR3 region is CSAAMIGAITDTQYF. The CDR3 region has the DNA TGCAGTGCCGCCATGATAGGGGCGATCACAGATACGCAGTATTTT.

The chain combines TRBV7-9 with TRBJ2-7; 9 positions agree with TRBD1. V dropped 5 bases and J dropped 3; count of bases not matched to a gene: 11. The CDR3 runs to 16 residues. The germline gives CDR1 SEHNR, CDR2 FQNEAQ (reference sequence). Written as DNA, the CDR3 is TGTGCCAGCAGCAAAACTCGACAGGGGGGGTTCTACGAGCAGTACTTC. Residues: CASSKTRQGGFYEQYF.

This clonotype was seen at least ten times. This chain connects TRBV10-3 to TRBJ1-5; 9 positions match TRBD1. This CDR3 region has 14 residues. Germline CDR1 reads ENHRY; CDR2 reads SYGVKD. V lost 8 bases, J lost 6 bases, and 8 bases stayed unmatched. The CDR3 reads CAICSGTGTQPQHF. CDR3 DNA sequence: TGTGCCATCTGCTCCGGGACAGGGACTCAGCCCCAGCATTTT.

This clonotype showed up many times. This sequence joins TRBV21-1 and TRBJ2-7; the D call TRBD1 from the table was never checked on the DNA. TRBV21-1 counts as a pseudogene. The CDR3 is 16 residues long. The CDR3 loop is CATKETPGQGAYEQYV. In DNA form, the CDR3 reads TGTGCCACCAAAGAAACTCCGGGACAGGGGGCCTACGAGCAGTACGTC.

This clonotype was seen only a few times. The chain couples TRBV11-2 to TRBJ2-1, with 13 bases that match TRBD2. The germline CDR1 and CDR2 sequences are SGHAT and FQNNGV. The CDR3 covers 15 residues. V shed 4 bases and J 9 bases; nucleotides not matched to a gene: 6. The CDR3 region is CASSSGLAGFGEQFF. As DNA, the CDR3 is TGTGCCAGCAGCTCGGGACTAGCGGGATTTGGTGAGCAGTTCTTC.

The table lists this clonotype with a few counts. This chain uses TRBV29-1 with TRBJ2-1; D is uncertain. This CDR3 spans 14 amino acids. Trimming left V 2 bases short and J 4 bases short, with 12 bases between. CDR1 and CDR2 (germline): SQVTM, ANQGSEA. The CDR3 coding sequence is TGCAGCGTTGAAACTCTAGATCCTTACAATGAGCAGTTCTTC. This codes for CSVETLDPYNEQFF.

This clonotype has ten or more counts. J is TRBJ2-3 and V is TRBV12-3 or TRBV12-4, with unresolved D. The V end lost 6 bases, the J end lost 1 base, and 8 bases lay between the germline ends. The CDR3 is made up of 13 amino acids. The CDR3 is CASRMGGTDTQYF. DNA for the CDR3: TGTGCCAGCAGGATGGGTGGCACAGATACGCAGTATTTT.

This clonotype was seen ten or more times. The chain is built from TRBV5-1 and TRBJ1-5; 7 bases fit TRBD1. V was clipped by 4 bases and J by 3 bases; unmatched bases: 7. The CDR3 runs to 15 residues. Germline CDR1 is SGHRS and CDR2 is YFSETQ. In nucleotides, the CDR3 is TGCGCCAGCAGCAAGGGGACAGCTTCCAATCAGCCCCAGCATTTT. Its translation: CASSKGTASNQPQHF.